Below are 24 T cell receptor beta chains sequenced from a single sample in a study of response to subunit inactivated influenza vaccine. MiXCR, applied by TCRdb to the RT-PCR reads, yields one record per CDR3 protein. The table lists under 850,000 distinct CDR3 sequences, around 18% of them singletons, with approximately 10% in the top ten. Sequences were derived from PBMCs from blood, sampled less than 6 days after vaccination. These receptors all stem from a man aged 50 to 59 who received an inactivated influenza vaccine.

This clonotype has only a few counts. The chain is built from TRBV12-3 or TRBV12-4 and TRBJ2-3, with D possibly TRBD1 on 5 matching bases. CDR3 length equals 14 residues. V lost 1 base and J lost 6, with 11 bases in between. As DNA, the CDR3 is TGTGCCAGCAGTTTAGATTCGACAGAGGATACGCAGTATTTT. Protein: CASSLDSTEDTQYF.

The V gene is TRBV6-2 or TRBV6-3, the J gene TRBJ2-5; 10 bases match TRBD2. After removal of 6 bases from V and 3 bases from J, the junction contained 4 bases not matched to a gene. This CDR3 has 14 amino acids. Per the germline V gene, CDR1 is MNHEY and CDR2 is SVGEGT. The CDR3 region has the DNA TGTGCCAGCAGACCTAGCGGGGGTAAAGAGACCCAGTACTTC. It codes for CASRPSGGKETQYF.

The chain combines TRBV6-1 with TRBJ2-1; 7 bases align to TRBD2. Germline trimming cut 5 bases from V and 9 bases from J; bases unmatched to any gene: 16. This CDR3 has 16 residues. Germline V CDR1 and CDR2: MNHNS, SASEGT. For the CDR3, the DNA is TGTGCCAGCAGTAAACCCGTGGTGGGAGGGCCAGGTGAGCAGTTCTTC. This codes for CASSKPVVGGPGEQFF.

This clonotype was picked up a small number of times. The CDR3 bases are TGTGCCAGCAGTCAGCAGGGGACGGAGACCCAGTACTTC. This codes for CASSQQGTETQYF. This chain uses TRBV6-1 with TRBJ2-5; possible D gene TRBD1, 6 bases. V lost 5 bases to trimming and J lost 5 bases, with 12 bases between them. The CDR3 length is 13 residues. The germline gives CDR1 MNHNS, CDR2 SASEGT.

CDR3 DNA: TGCAGTGCTAGAGACAGGACCGCAACTAATGAAAAACTGTTTTTT. Its translation: CSARDRTATNEKLFF. The chain carries TRBV20-1 and TRBJ1-4; no firm D call. Trimming removed 0 bases from V and 0 bases from J, with 8 bases in between. CDR1 and CDR2 (germline): DFQATT, SNEGSKA (reference sequence). CDR3 size: 15 residues.

The chain links TRBV16 to TRBJ1-1; perhaps TRBD1 as D (5 bases). This CDR3 is built from 17 residues. V gave up 4 bases and J gave up 7 bases, with 25 bases separating them. The germline CDR1 and CDR2 sequences are KGHSY and FQNENV. CDR3 DNA sequence: TGTGCCAGCAGCCGCTCCCTCCTAGCCCAGGGCTGGGGTGAAGCTTTCTTT. Translation gives CASSRSLLAQGWGEAFF.

The chain combines TRBV7-8 with TRBJ2-1; D is unresolved. The CDR3 is 13 residues long. Germline assignment: CDR1 SGHVS and CDR2 FQNEAQ. The V and J ends lost 2 bases and 4 bases respectively, with 6 bases between them. The CDR3 sequence is CASSLHPYNEQFF. The CDR3 DNA is TGTGCCAGCAGCTTACACCCGTACAATGAGCAGTTCTTC.

The rearrangement joins TRBV29-1 to TRBJ1-1; D might be TRBD1 (5 bases). This CDR3 is 14 amino acids long. Germline V gene data show CDR1 as SQVTM and CDR2 as ANQGSEA. V gave up 4 bases and J gave up 0 bases, with 12 bases separating them. CDR3 bases: TGCAGCGTTGCCAGGGTTAACATGAACACTGAAGCTTTCTTT. The encoded protein is CSVARVNMNTEAFF.

This clonotype was detected a few times. This rearrangement joins TRBV12-3 or TRBV12-4 to TRBJ2-7; TRBD1 agrees at 12 bases. The CDR3 consists of 17 residues. Trimming cost V 3 bases and J 7 bases; bases outside gene matches: 13. CDR3 residues: CASSLVGAGQGAREQYF. The CDR3 DNA is TGTGCCAGCAGTTTGGTGGGGGCGGGACAGGGGGCGCGAGAGCAGTACTTC.

This clonotype was detected only a few times. The gene calls are TRBV11-1 and TRBJ2-3; D is uncertain. The V end was cut by 3 bases, the J end by 1 base, with 11 bases between. Germline V gives CDR1 SGHAT, CDR2 FQDESV (reference sequence). The CDR3 length is 15 residues. The CDR3 DNA reads TGTGCCAGCAGCTTTCTAGGGCAGGGCACAGATACGCAGTATTTT. Translating gives CASSFLGQGTDTQYF.

This clonotype was seen repeatedly, ten times or more. This chain connects TRBV20-1 to TRBJ2-1; 10 bases fit TRBD2. The germline V gene has CDR1 DFQATT and CDR2 SNEGSKA (reference sequence). The V gene end was trimmed by 6 bases and the J gene end by 5 bases; junction bases not matched to a gene: 10. This CDR3 region has 15 residues. CDR3: CSATGSGRDNNEQFF. In DNA, the CDR3 is TGCAGTGCAACCGGAAGCGGGAGGGACAACAATGAGCAGTTCTTC.

This clonotype was detected a few times. This chain connects TRBV20-1 to TRBJ2-1; D ambiguous. Trimming took off 3 bases at V and 12 bases at J, with 15 bases between the two ends. Germline CDR1 reads DFQATT; CDR2 reads SNEGSKA (reference sequence). The CDR3 consists of 12 residues. For the CDR3, the DNA is TGCAGTGCTAGGGGCCTGTTAGGGCTGCAGTTCTTC. Its protein is CSARGLLGLQFF.

The chain is built from TRBV20-1 and TRBJ2-1, with a possible D match to TRBD1 (5 bases). V lost 0 bases and J lost 0, with 9 bases in between. CDR1 is DFQATT and CDR2 is SNEGSKA in the germline V gene (reference sequence). The CDR3 runs to 15 residues. The CDR3 sequence is CSARDRQNSYNEQFF. The CDR3 region has the DNA TGCAGTGCTAGAGACCGACAGAACTCCTACAATGAGCAGTTCTTC.

A few counts support this clonotype. V is TRBV7-6 and J is TRBJ2-5; D is undetermined. Per the germline V gene, CDR1 is SGHVS and CDR2 is FNYEAQ. The CDR3 is 16 amino acids. V was clipped by 2 bases and J by 0 bases, with 13 bases between them. This CDR3 reads CASSLNDLTDQETQYF. The CDR3 nucleotides read TGTGCCAGCAGCTTAAACGATCTCACAGACCAAGAGACCCAGTACTTC. Complete variable domain (other parts from reference TRBV7-6 and TRBJ2-5): GAGVSQSPRYKVTKRGQDVALRCDPISGHVSLYWYRQALGQGPEFLTYFNYEAQQDKSGLPNDRFSAERPEGSISTLTIQRTEQRDSAMYRCASSLNDLTDQETQYFGPGTRLLVL.

CDR3 amino acids: CASSQDERSTDTQYF. DNA for the CDR3: TGCGCCAGCAGCCAAGATGAGAGAAGCACAGATACGCAGTATTTT. The chain links TRBV4-3 to TRBJ2-3; D ambiguous. The CDR3 loop spans 15 amino acids. Germline-derived CDR1 and CDR2 are LGHNA and YSLEER. V was clipped by 0 bases and J by 0 bases, with 7 bases between them.

This clonotype showed up just a few times. The chain recombines TRBV6-1 with TRBJ2-2; D is possibly TRBD1 or TRBD2 (5 bases each). Trimming took off 6 bases at V and 3 bases at J, with 17 bases between the two ends. CDR1 is MNHNS and CDR2 is SASEGT in the germline V gene. The CDR3 runs to 16 residues. Here the CDR3 DNA reads TGTGCCAGCAGGACAGTGTGGGGGTCGGACACCGGGGAGCTGTTTTTT. Protein: CASRTVWGSDTGELFF.

This clonotype was found a few times. The gene calls are TRBV20-1 and TRBJ1-6; tentative D call: TRBD1 (6 bases). The CDR3 spans 13 residues. Germline CDR1 reads DFQATT; CDR2 reads SNEGSKA (reference sequence). Trimming took off 4 bases at V and 10 bases at J, with 14 bases between the two ends. The CDR3 loop is CSAKRPGDSPLHF. CDR3 DNA: TGCAGTGCTAAACGGCCAGGGGACTCACCCCTCCACTTT.

This clonotype was seen many times. The chain combines TRBV29-1 with TRBJ2-2, with D possibly being TRBD2 (6 bases). The V end lost 8 bases, the J end lost 4 bases, and 14 bases lay between the germline ends. The CDR3 extends over 13 amino acids. Germline loops: CDR1 SQVTM, CDR2 ANQGSEA. CDR3 in amino acids: CSIGGQTTGELFF. The CDR3 nucleotides read TGCAGCATTGGAGGGCAGACCACCGGGGAGCTGTTTTTT.

This clonotype was counted between two and nine times. The V gene is TRBV5-5, the J gene TRBJ2-5; 7 positions agree with TRBD1. Germline CDR1 is SGHKS and CDR2 is YYEKEE (reference sequence). This CDR3 comprises 14 residues. V dropped 3 bases and J dropped 5; count of bases not matched to a gene: 7. The CDR3 DNA sequence: TGTGCCAGCAGCTCCAGACAGGGCGGCGAGACCCAGTACTTC. Translated, it gives CASSSRQGGETQYF.

The rearrangement uses TRBV20-1 and TRBJ1-5; no clear D gene. Germline values: CDR1 DFQATT, CDR2 SNEGSKA (reference sequence). V lost 3 bases and J lost 4, with 10 bases in between. The CDR3 spans 13 residues. This CDR3 reads CSAREQVNQPQHF. The CDR3 bases are TGCAGTGCTAGGGAGCAGGTGAATCAGCCCCAGCATTTT.

Of note for this clonotype: At one of its ends the junction is not consistent with the germline gene, which may arise from a read error. The rearrangement links TRBV5-5 to TRBJ2-7; 8 positions match TRBD1. The CDR3 totals 15 residues. Germline CDR1 reads SGHKS; CDR2 reads YYEKEE (reference sequence). CDR3: CGSSSPWTGKGEQYF. The CDR3 DNA sequence: TGTGGCAGCAGCTCGCCGTGGACAGGGAAGGGCGAGCAGTACTTC.

The chain employs TRBV6-2 or TRBV6-3 and TRBJ1-2; 9 bases are shared with TRBD1. Trimming at V came to 6 bases and at J to 4 bases, leaving 9 bases not matched to a gene. Per the germline V gene, CDR1 is MNHEY and CDR2 is SVGEGT. The CDR3 runs to 15 residues. The CDR3 loop reads CASRTEGQGVYGYTF. Written as DNA, the CDR3 is TGTGCCAGCAGAACGGAGGGACAGGGAGTCTATGGCTACACCTTC.

There are many counts of this clonotype. The chain links TRBV6-5 to TRBJ1-2; TRBD1 matches 10 bases. The CDR3 sequence is 16 residues long. V dropped 2 bases and J dropped 8; count of bases not matched to a gene: 11. Germline V gene sequence: CDR1 MNHEY, CDR2 SVGAGI. DNA for the CDR3: TGTGCCAGCAGTTACCTGAACGACCGGACAGGGGGAGGCTACACCTTC. The encoded protein is CASSYLNDRTGGGYTF.

This clonotype was detected only a few times. CDR3: CASSEDFPGNTIYF. As DNA, the CDR3 is TGTGCCAGCAGTGAGGACTTTCCTGGAAACACCATATATTTT. The chain carries TRBV25-1 and TRBJ1-3; D gene uncertain. Germline V gene data show CDR1 as MGHDK and CDR2 as SYGVNS. The CDR3 is 14 amino acids. Trimming shortened V by 3 bases and J by 2 bases, and 8 bases separated the two germline ends.